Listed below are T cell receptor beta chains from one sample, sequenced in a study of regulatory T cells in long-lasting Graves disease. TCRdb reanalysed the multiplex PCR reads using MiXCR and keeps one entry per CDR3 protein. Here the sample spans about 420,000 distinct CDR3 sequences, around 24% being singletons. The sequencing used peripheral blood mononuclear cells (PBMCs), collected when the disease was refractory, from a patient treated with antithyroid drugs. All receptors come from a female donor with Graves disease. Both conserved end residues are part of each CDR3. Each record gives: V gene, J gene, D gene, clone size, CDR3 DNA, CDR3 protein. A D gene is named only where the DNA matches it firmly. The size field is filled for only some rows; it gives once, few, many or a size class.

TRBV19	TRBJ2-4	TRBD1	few	TGTGCCAGTAGTAAGGGACAGGGGGCCAAAAACATTCAGTACTTC	CASSKGQGAKNIQYF
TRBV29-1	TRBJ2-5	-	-	TGCAGCGTTTCTGAGCGGGAGACCCAGTACTTC	CSVSERETQYF
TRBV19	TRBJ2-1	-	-	TGTGCCAGTAGTATCAAGACTAGTGGCAATGAGCAGTTCTTC	CASSIKTSGNEQFF
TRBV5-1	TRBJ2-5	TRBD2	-	TGCGCCAGCAGCTTGGATGGGCGCGGGAGGGCCGGAGAGACCCAGTACTTC	CASSLDGRGRAGETQYF
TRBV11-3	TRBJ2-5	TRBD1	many	TGTGCCAGCAGCTTAGGACAGGGTGAGGAGACCCAGTACTTC	CASSLGQGEETQYF
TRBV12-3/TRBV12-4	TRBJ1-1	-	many	TGTGCCAGCTCCCTCATGGGAAACACTGAAGCTTTCTTT	CASSLMGNTEAFF
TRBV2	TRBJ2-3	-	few	TGTGCCAGCATATCTGGCTTCAACCCTCCCACCGATACGCAGTATTTT	CASISGFNPPTDTQYF
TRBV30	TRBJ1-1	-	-	TGTGCCTGGACCGGGCAGGACACTGAAGCTTTCTTT	CAWTGQDTEAFF
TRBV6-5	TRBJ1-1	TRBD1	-	TGTGCCAGCAGTTACTCCGGACAGGGGGCGATGAACACTGAAGCTTTCTTT	CASSYSGQGAMNTEAFF
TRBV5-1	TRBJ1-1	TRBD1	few	TGCGCCAGCAGCTCCAGGACAGGAACCTCGAACACTGAAGCTTTCTTT	CASSSRTGTSNTEAFF
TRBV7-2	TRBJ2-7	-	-	TGTGCCAGCAGCTTAGACCGGCTAGCAACCTACGAGCAGTACTTC	CASSLDRLATYEQYF
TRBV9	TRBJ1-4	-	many	TGTGCCAGCAGTCCGTCGGGTGGGGGCGAAAAACTGTTTTTT	CASSPSGGGEKLFF
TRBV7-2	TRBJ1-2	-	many	TGTGCCAGCAGCTCCACCCCGGAAGACCGCTATGGCTACACCTTC	CASSSTPEDRYGYTF
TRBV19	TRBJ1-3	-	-	TGTGCCAGTAGTATTGGTGCAGCTGGAAACACCATATATTTT	CASSIGAAGNTIYF
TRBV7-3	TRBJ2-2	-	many	TGTGCCAGCAGCCAATCGAGGTCCGGGGAGCTGTTTTTT	CASSQSRSGELFF
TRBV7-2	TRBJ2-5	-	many	TGTGCCAGCAGCTTGGCGAGAATCGAGACCCAGTACTTC	CASSLARIETQYF
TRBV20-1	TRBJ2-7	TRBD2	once	TGCAGTGCTACTACCTCATTTCTAGCGGGAGTCGACGAGCAGTACTTC	CSATTSFLAGVDEQYF
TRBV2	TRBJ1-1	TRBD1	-	TGTGCCAGCCGCAGGGGGGTACCTGGAGCTTTCTTT	CASRRGVPGAFF
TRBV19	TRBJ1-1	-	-	TGTGCCAGTAGTATAGAAGGAGGGGGAGCTTTCTTT	CASSIEGGGAFF
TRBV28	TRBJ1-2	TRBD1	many	TGTGCCAGCAGTTTGGTGGGACAGAAAGGTCATGGCTACACCTTC	CASSLVGQKGHGYTF
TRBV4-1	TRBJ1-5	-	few	TGCGCCAGCAGCCAAGTCGGGGGCGGGCAGCCCCAGCATTTT	CASSQVGGGQPQHF
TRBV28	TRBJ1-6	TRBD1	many	TGTGCCAGCAGAACCGGGACAGGGCACTCACCCCTCCACTTT	CASRTGTGHSPLHF
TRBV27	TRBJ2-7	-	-	TGTGCCAGCAGTTTCTTACGGGCCCCCGGCGAGCAGTACTTC	CASSFLRAPGEQYF
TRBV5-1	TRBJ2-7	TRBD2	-	TGCGCCAGCAGCAAAGGGACTAGCGGGAGTCGCGAGCAGTACTTC	CASSKGTSGSREQYF
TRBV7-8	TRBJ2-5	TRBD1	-	TGTGCCAGCAGCTTAGCGTACGTCCGACAGGGGGGTGGAGAGACCCAGTACTTC	CASSLAYVRQGGGETQYF
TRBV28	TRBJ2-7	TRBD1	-	TGTGCCAGTACCCCGGGACAGGGGGCTGGCTACGAGCAGTACTTC	CASTPGQGAGYEQYF
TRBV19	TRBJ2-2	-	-	TGTGCCAGTAGTAGAGTAATAGGGGATTTCTACGGGGGGCTGTTTTTT	CASSRVIGDFYGGLFF
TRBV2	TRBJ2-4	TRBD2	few	TGTGCCAGCAGCCGGGGGCGGGGGGACATTCAGTACTTC	CASSRGRGDIQYF
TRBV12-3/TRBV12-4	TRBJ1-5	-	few	TGTGCCAGCAGTTCTTTACAGGGAGGCAATCAGCCCCAGCATTTT	CASSSLQGGNQPQHF
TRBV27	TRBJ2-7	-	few	TGTGCCAGCTCACCATCGCAGGGACCCTACGAGCAGTACTTC	CASSPSQGPYEQYF
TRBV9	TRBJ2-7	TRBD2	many	TGTGCCAGCAGCGCTAGCGGGGTTAGCTCCTACGAGCAGTACTTC	CASSASGVSSYEQYF
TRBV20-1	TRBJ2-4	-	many	TGCAGTGCTAGTTTGGCAGGCCAAGCCAAAAACATTCAGTACTTC	CSASLAGQAKNIQYF
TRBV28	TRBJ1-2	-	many	TGTGCCAGCAGCCCACAGCTAACCTATGGCTACACCTTC	CASSPQLTYGYTF
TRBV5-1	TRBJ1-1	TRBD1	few	TGCGCCAGCAGCATAGACAGGGTGACTGAAGCTTTCTTT	CASSIDRVTEAFF
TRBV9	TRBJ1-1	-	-	TGTGCCAGCAGCGTAGTGGGGGAGGCTGAAGCTTTCTTT	CASSVVGEAEAFF
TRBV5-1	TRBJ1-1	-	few	TGCGCCAGCAGCTTGGCAGGGGCGGTGAACACTGAAGCTTTCTTT	CASSLAGAVNTEAFF
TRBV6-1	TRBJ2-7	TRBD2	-	TGTGCCAGCATATCGGGACTACTCTACGAGCAGTACTTC	CASISGLLYEQYF
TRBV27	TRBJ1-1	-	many	TGTGCCAGCAGTTTATTATACGGTGTGAACACTGAAGCTTTCTTT	CASSLLYGVNTEAFF
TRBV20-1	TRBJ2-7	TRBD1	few	TGCAGTGCGCAAGACCCGACTTGGGACAGGGATAAACAATATGGGCAGTACTTC	CSAQDPTWDRDKQYGQYF
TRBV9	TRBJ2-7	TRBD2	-	TGTGCCAGCAGCGTAGCCCGCTTATCAGCGGGAGTAGACGAGCAGTACTTC	CASSVARLSAGVDEQYF
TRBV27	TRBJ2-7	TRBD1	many	TGTGCCAGCAGTTCCCCCCGGGACAGGGGGCGTTCTAGCCACGAGCAGTACTTC	CASSSPRDRGRSSHEQYF
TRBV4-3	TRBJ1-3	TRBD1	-	TGCGCCAGCAGCCAAGGATCTGGGACAGGGACTGGAAACACCATATATTTT	CASSQGSGTGTGNTIYF
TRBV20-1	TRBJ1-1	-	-	TGCAGTGCTAGAGACCAGGCTAGAGTCACTGAAGCTTTCTTT	CSARDQARVTEAFF
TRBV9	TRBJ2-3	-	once	TGTGCCAGCAGCGGCCTCGGGGGTTCGTTCGCAGATACGCAGTATTTT	CASSGLGGSFADTQYF
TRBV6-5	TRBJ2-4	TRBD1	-	TGTGCCAGCAGTTACGGGGACAGGGTCGGAAACATTCAGTACTTC	CASSYGDRVGNIQYF
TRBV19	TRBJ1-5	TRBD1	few	TGTGCCAGTAGTAATAGGGTGGACAGGGGCTGGGTCCGTCCCTCCGCCGTTCAGCCCCAGCATTTT	CASSNRVDRGWVRPSAVQPQHF
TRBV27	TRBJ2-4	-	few	TGTGCCAGCAGTTTCTACTATGGGAACATTCAGTACTTC	CASSFYYGNIQYF
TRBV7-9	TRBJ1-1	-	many	TGTGCCAGCAGCTTAAATTTGGGGGACACTGAAGCTTTCTTT	CASSLNLGDTEAFF
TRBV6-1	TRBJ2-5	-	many	TGTGCCAGCATCCGGAGAACCCCCCAAGAGACCCAGTACTTC	CASIRRTPQETQYF
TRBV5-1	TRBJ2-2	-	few	TGCGCCAGCAGCTTAGTCTCAGACAGCTACACCGGGGAGCTGTTTTTT	CASSLVSDSYTGELFF